Included here is one TCR beta chain sequence, with context. Antigen specificity is unknown. It was with 60 Vbeta and 13 Jbeta primers that the PCR ran. Assay used: immunoSEQ multiplex PCR; TCRdb lists only in-frame clones, some missing. This sample has about 150,000 clones, with approximately 85% found just once. The germline CDR1 and CDR2 sequences are SGHRS and YFSETQ. Trimming pared 1 base from V and 4 bases from J, leaving 14 bases between. The CDR3 runs 15 residues. The entry originates in a study of cytomegalovirus exposure and HLA in healthy donors. Findings of the study overall: The authors confirmed in vitro that a few CMV-associated chains were specific for CMV antigens.

These donors, healthy bone marrow donors, were studied. Donors counted as nominally healthy when sampled, yet unrecorded immune exposures were likely. The sample taken for sequencing was PBMCs. This receptor was taken from a woman between 18 and 29 years old in good health and CMV-seronegative. The rearrangement links TRBV5-1 to TRBJ2-5; tentative D call: TRBD2 (6 bases). For the CDR3, the DNA is TGCGCCAGCAGCTTGTATCCCGGAGCGGGAGAGACCCAGTACTTC. It specifies CASSLYPGAGETQYF. Based on the CDR3 plus reference TRBV5-1 and TRBJ2-5, the full variable domain is KAGVTQTPRYLIKTRGQQVTLSCSPISGHRSVSWYQQTPGQGLQFLFEYFSETQRNKGNFPGRFSGRQFSNSRSEMNVSTLELGDSALYLCASSLYPGAGETQYFGPGTRLLVL.